This T cell receptor beta chain was obtained from a study of cytomegalovirus exposure and HLA in healthy donors. Study-wide results and limits: Later on, an analysis tied over 15,000 TCR beta sequences to HLA alleles at 0.05 false discovery rate.

The CDR3 totals 19 residues. Trimming cost V 1 base and J 2 bases; bases outside gene matches: 14. Germline V gene sequence: CDR1 SGHVS, CDR2 FNYEAQ. Primers for the PCR totalled 60 Vbeta and 13 Jbeta. Here immunoSEQ multiplex PCR was the method, and the copy in TCRdb shows in-frame clones only, minus some. The sample includes about 110,000 clones, roughly 73% of them seen just once. On this clone: Its antigen remains unidentified.

The TCR originated in a man aged 40-49 years in good health and CMV-seronegative. The V gene is TRBV7-6, the J gene TRBJ2-7; the match to TRBD2 covers 10 bases. Sequencing was done on a sample of PBMCs. The CDR3 loop reads CASSLGVVASGGPAYEQYF. In nucleotides, the CDR3 is TGTGCCAGCAGCTTAGGGGTTGTGGCTAGCGGGGGCCCTGCCTACGAGCAGTACTTC.